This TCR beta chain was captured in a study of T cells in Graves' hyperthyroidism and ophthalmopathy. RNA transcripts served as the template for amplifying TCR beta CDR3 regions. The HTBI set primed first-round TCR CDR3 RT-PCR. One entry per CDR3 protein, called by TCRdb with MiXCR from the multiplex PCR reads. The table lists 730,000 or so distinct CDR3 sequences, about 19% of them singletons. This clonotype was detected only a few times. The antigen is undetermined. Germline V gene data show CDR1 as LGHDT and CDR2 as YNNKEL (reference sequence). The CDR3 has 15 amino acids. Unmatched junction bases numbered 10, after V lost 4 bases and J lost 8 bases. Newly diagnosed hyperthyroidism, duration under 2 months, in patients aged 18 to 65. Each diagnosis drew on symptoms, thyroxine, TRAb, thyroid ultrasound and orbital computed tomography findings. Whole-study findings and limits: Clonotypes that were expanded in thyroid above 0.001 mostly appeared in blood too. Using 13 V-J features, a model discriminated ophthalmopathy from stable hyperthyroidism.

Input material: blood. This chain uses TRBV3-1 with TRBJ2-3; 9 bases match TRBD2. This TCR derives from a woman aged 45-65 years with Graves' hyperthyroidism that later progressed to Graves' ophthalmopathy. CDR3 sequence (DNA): TGTGCCAGCAGCCCCGGGGATAGCGGGGGCACTACGCAGTATTTT. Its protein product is CASSPGDSGGTTQYF.